The 10 T cell receptor beta chains listed next were all sequenced from one sample in a study of blood T cell repertoires in COVID-19. The protocol was immunoSEQ multiplex PCR, while the TCRdb copy is restricted to in-frame clones and leaves out a portion. The sample lists roughly 53,000 clones, 77% occurring once. Material: peripheral blood. The source is a man aged 70-80 years with active or convalescent COVID-19.

The chain links TRBV4-1 to TRBJ1-5; no clear D. V was clipped by 1 base and J by 2 bases, with 12 bases between them. CDR1 MGHRA and CDR2 YSYEKL come from the germline V gene. This CDR3 is 16 amino acids long. CDR3 region: CASSQVLVQGNQPQHF. CDR3 in DNA: TGCGCCAGCAGCCAAGTGTTGGTTCAGGGCAATCAGCCCCAGCATTTT.

This clone was seen just once. The chain carries TRBV5-4 and TRBJ2-7, with 8 nucleotides matching TRBD1. Germline V gives CDR1 SGHNT, CDR2 YYREEE (reference sequence). With 8 bases clipped from V and 3 bases from J, the junction kept 10 bases outside the gene matches. CDR3 length equals 14 residues. The CDR3 region is CASAPGQEFYEQYF. Here the CDR3 DNA reads TGTGCCAGTGCTCCGGGACAGGAATTCTACGAGCAGTACTTC.

This sequence joins TRBV24-1 and TRBJ2-1, with D maybe TRBD1 (6 bases). Trimming removed 5 bases from V and 0 bases from J, with 13 bases in between. Per the germline V gene, CDR1 is KGHDR and CDR2 is SFDVKD. The CDR3 is made up of 16 amino acids. In DNA form, the CDR3 reads TGTGCCACCAGTGGTAACACAGGGAGCTCCTACAATGAGCAGTTCTTC. This translates into CATSGNTGSSYNEQFF.

This chain links TRBV28 with TRBJ2-1, with 12 bases lining up with TRBD1. J was trimmed by 9 bases and V by 6 bases; bases with no gene match: 9. The CDR3 contains 15 residues. Germline V gene sequence: CDR1 MDHEN, CDR2 SYDVKM. CDR3 DNA sequence: TGTGCCAGCAGGTTGGGACAGGGGGCGTGGGGTGAGCAGTTCTTC. This gives the protein CASRLGQGAWGEQFF.

V usage is TRBV21-1 and J usage is TRBJ2-1; no DNA check was done on the table's D call, TRBD2. TRBV21-1 represents a pseudogene. There are 15 residues in the CDR3. The CDR3, as DNA: TGTGCCAGCAGCCCACCCGGCAGAACTAACAATGAGCAGTTCTTC. Translating gives CASSPPGRTNNEQFF.

The chain recombines TRBV25-1 with TRBJ1-4, with 7 nucleotides matching TRBD1. The CDR3 runs to 16 residues. V shed 6 bases and J 0 bases; nucleotides not matched to a gene: 7. The germline V gene encodes CDR1 MGHDK and CDR2 SYGVNS. CDR3 loop: CASSPHTGATNEKLFF. CDR3 nucleotide sequence: TGTGCCAGCAGCCCCCATACAGGGGCAACTAATGAAAAACTGTTTTTT. The variable domain in full, completed from reference TRBV25-1 and TRBJ1-4, reads EADIYQTPRYLVIGTGKKITLECSQTMGHDKMYWYQQDPGMELHLIHYSYGVNSTEKGDLSSESTVSRIRTEHFPLTLESARPSHTSQYLCASSPHTGATNEKLFFGSGTQLSVL.

The gene calls are TRBV27 and TRBJ2-6; D possibly corresponds to TRBD2 (6 bases). The germline V and J ends were trimmed by 5 bases and 4 bases, with 18 bases remaining between them. CDR1 is MNHEY, CDR2 SMNVEV, per germline (reference sequence). This CDR3 is 17 amino acids long. CDR3: CASSKTLGGHGANVLTF. The CDR3 coding sequence is TGTGCCAGCAGTAAGACGCTTGGAGGGCACGGGGCCAACGTCCTGACTTTC.

V gene TRBV4-2 combines with J gene TRBJ1-1, with D perhaps TRBD1 (5 bases). Trimming left V 4 bases short and J 12 bases short, with 15 bases between. The germline CDR1 and CDR2 sequences are LGHNA and YNFKEQ. The CDR3 has 12 amino acids. DNA of the CDR3: TGTGCCAGCAGCCTTCTGGGGGGGTGGACTTTCTTT. Protein product: CASSLLGGWTFF.

V gene TRBV5-1 combines with J gene TRBJ2-7; 8 bases line up with TRBD2. The junction had 6 bases not matched to a gene; V was cut back by 4 bases and J by 3 bases. Germline CDR1 is SGHRS and CDR2 is YFSETQ. This CDR3 spans 14 amino acids. For the CDR3, the DNA is TGCGCCAGCAGCCCTCGGGCGGGAGGCTACGAGCAGTACTTC. It encodes CASSPRAGGYEQYF.

This clone has just a few counts. The CDR3 protein is CASSLAGGTGGALQYF. CDR3 coding DNA: TGTGCCAGCAGCTTAGCCGGGGGGACAGGGGGCGCTTTGCAGTATTTT. J is TRBJ2-3 and V is TRBV7-2; 12 bases map to TRBD1. The CDR3 spans 16 residues. CDR1 and CDR2 (germline): SGHTA, FQGNSA. Germline trimming cut 0 bases from V and 11 bases from J; bases unmatched to any gene: 9.